The source of this T cell receptor beta chain is a study of T-cell reconstitution after alpha-beta-depleted transplantation in children. Study findings and constraints: From surviving recipient T cells and thymic progenitors came the high day-60 TCRbeta diversity observed in some patients. Among T cells one year after transplant, newly produced cells accounted for most counts and diversity. Two months or so post-transplant, alpha-beta T cells reportedly derived from several hundred expanded graft clones.

In the case of this clonotype: Its specificity is unknown.

Unique molecular identifiers were incorporated during preparation of the TCRbeta library. Each CDR3 protein is one row after TCRdb ran MiXCR on the PCR reads. The sample consists of approximately 500,000 distinct CDR3 sequences, about 11% of them appearing once. Trimming took off 3 bases at V and 6 bases at J, with 14 bases between the two ends. Germline CDR1 and CDR2: SEHNR and FQNEAQ (reference sequence). This CDR3 spans 14 amino acids. The rearrangement links TRBV7-9 to TRBJ2-5; D is unresolved. Sequenced material: PBMCs, taken before TCRalphabeta/CD19-depleted stem cell transplant. The clonotype was recovered from a child aged 2-15 years with inherited bone marrow failure, due to receive a stem cell transplant. The CDR3 sequence is CASSFHRGLKTQYF. The CDR3 nucleotides are TGTGCCAGCAGCTTTCATCGTGGTCTAAAGACCCAGTACTTC.